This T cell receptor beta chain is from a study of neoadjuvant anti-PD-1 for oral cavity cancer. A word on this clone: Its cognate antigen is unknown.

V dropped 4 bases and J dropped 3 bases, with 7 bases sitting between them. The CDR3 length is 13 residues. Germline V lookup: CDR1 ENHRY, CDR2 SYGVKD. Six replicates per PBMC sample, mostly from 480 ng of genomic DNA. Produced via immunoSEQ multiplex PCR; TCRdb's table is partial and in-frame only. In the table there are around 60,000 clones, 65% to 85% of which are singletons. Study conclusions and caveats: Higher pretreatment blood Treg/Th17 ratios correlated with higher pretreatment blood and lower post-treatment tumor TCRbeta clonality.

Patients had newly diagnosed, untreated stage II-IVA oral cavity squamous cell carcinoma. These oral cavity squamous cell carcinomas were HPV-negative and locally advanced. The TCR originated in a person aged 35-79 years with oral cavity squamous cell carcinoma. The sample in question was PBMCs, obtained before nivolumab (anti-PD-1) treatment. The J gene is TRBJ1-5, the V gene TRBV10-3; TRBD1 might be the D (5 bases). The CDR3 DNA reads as TGTGCCATCAGTGCGGGGGTCAATCAGCCCCAGCATTTT. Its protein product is CAISAGVNQPQHF.